This passage covers 23 T cell receptor beta chains from one sample sequenced in a study of regulatory T cells in long-lasting Graves disease. Building of the TCR beta libraries involved iRepertoire HTBI primers and Arm-PCR of CDR3 regions. TCRdb re-called the multiplex PCR reads through MiXCR, storing one row per CDR3 protein. There are fewer than 450,000 distinct CDR3 sequences in the sample; less than 25% occur only once, and around 21% lies in the top ten. Time point: persistent/refractory GD, antithyroid drugs over 5 years with positive TRAb. The TCR library was made from RNA extracted from PBMCs. This specimen consisted of peripheral blood mononuclear cells (PBMCs), obtained when the disease was refractory, from a patient treated with antithyroid drugs. The receptors originated from a female donor with Graves disease.

The sample holds many counts of this clonotype. The chain uses TRBV12-3 or TRBV12-4 and TRBJ1-6; D might be TRBD1 (5 bases). Deletions cut 3 bases from V and 5 bases from J, with 8 bases between. This CDR3 spans 14 amino acids. CDR3 nucleotide sequence: TGTGCCAGCAGTTTCGACAGTAATAATTCACCCCTCCACTTT. This gives the protein CASSFDSNNSPLHF.

The J gene is TRBJ1-2, the V gene TRBV20-1; 8 bases map to TRBD1. The CDR3 consists of 13 residues. J was trimmed by 8 bases and V by 6 bases; bases with no gene match: 11. Germline V CDR1 and CDR2: DFQATT, SNEGSKA (reference sequence). The DNA of the CDR3 is TGCAGTGCCCCACCGGCAGGGGGCAAGGGCTACACCTTC. Translating it yields CSAPPAGGKGYTF.

This clonotype was counted ten times or more. This chain links TRBV20-1 with TRBJ1-5; D uncertain. With 3 bases removed from V and 0 bases from J, the gap between germline ends came to 12 bases. Germline CDR1 DFQATT, CDR2 SNEGSKA (reference sequence). The CDR3 is 15 amino acids. Here the CDR3 DNA reads TGCAGTGCTAGTAAAGGCCACTATAGCAATCAGCCCCAGCATTTT. Translation: CSASKGHYSNQPQHF.

This clonotype came up a few times. V and J are TRBV20-1 and TRBJ2-5, with D possibly TRBD2 on 6 matching bases. The CDR3 has 17 amino acids. V lost 3 bases to trimming and J lost 1 base, with 21 bases between them. Germline V gene lookup returns CDR1 DFQATT and CDR2 SNEGSKA (reference sequence). CDR3 coding DNA: TGCAGTGCTAGTGATACTTGGGGACTGAGGATCCAAGAGACCCAGTACTTC. Its translation: CSASDTWGLRIQETQYF.

This rearrangement joins TRBV7-9 to TRBJ1-3; TRBD1 might be the D (5 bases). The CDR3 is 15 residues long. Germline loops: CDR1 SEHNR, CDR2 FQNEAQ (reference sequence). Deletions cut 5 bases from V and 2 bases from J, with 13 bases between. The CDR3 region is CASSHPRGTGNTIYF. CDR3 nucleotides: TGTGCCAGCAGCCATCCGCGGGGGACTGGAAACACCATATATTTT.

The rearrangement links TRBV20-1 to TRBJ2-7; 10 bases align to TRBD2. Trimming cost V 1 base and J 5 bases; bases outside gene matches: 2. CDR1 and CDR2 (germline): DFQATT, SNEGSKA (reference sequence). CDR3 size: 13 residues. The DNA of the CDR3 is TGCAGTGCTAGAGCTAGCGGGAGCCACGAGCAGTACTTC. Residues: CSARASGSHEQYF.

The V call is TRBV10-3, the J call TRBJ2-5, with 12 bases lining up with TRBD2. The CDR3 covers 15 residues. Germline loops: CDR1 ENHRY, CDR2 SYGVKD. V dropped 7 bases and J dropped 3; count of bases not matched to a gene: 6. CDR3 coding DNA: TGTGCCATCAATGGATGGACTAGCGGGAAAGAGACCCAGTACTTC. This gives the protein CAINGWTSGKETQYF.

CDR3 sequence: CSASTGEGEETQYF. CDR3 DNA sequence: TGCAGTGCTAGTACAGGGGAAGGAGAAGAGACCCAGTACTTC. The chain couples TRBV20-1 to TRBJ2-5; the match to TRBD1 covers 7 bases. CDR1 is DFQATT and CDR2 is SNEGSKA in the germline V gene (reference sequence). Trimming took 3 bases from V and 3 from J; bases not matched to a gene: 7. This CDR3 spans 14 amino acids.

This clonotype has at least ten counts. The CDR3 DNA sequence: TGTGCCAGCAGTTCCCGGGACAGGGGACAGTACGAGCAGTACTTC. It encodes CASSSRDRGQYEQYF. This chain joins TRBV6-5 and TRBJ2-7; 10 bases are shared with TRBD1. V shed 4 bases, J shed 4 bases, and the junction held 7 bases outside the gene matches. The CDR3 totals 15 residues. Germline values: CDR1 MNHEY, CDR2 SVGAGI.

The chain links TRBV20-1 to TRBJ1-2; D possibly corresponds to TRBD1 (6 bases). This CDR3 has 17 amino acids. CDR1 DFQATT and CDR2 SNEGSKA come from the germline V gene (reference sequence). Trimming took off 6 bases at V and 0 bases at J, with 23 bases between the two ends. CDR3 residues: CSAKHPKTGIANYGYTF. CDR3 coding DNA: TGCAGTGCCAAACACCCCAAAACAGGGATAGCTAACTATGGCTACACCTTC.

This clonotype was observed at least ten times. The J gene is TRBJ1-2, the V gene TRBV7-2; D gene ambiguous. The CDR3 is 14 residues long. V dropped 6 bases and J dropped 6 bases, with 17 bases sitting between them. Germline V lookup: CDR1 SGHTA, CDR2 FQGNSA. CDR3 sequence (DNA): TGTGCCAGCAGTTCCCGGGCCCTTGGGAATGGCTACACCTTC. Its translation: CASSSRALGNGYTF.

This clonotype appeared many times. The chain carries TRBV27 and TRBJ1-2; D ambiguous. CDR1 is MNHEY and CDR2 is SMNVEV in the germline V gene (reference sequence). The length of the CDR3 is 14 residues. V lost 6 bases and J 2 bases, leaving 13 bases between the germline ends. The DNA of the CDR3 is TGTGCCAGCAGCTCTGCCGGGCCCAACTATGGCTACACCTTC. Its protein product is CASSSAGPNYGYTF.

This clonotype was counted many times. The chain joins TRBV28 to TRBJ2-5; 7 bases match TRBD2. From germline, CDR1 is MDHEN and CDR2 SYDVKM. The junction had 17 bases not matched to a gene; V was cut back by 8 bases and J by 5 bases. The CDR3 spans 16 residues. DNA for the CDR3: TGTGCCAGCGATGAAGCGGGACCGACGTCCTGGGAGACCCAGTACTTC. Protein product: CASDEAGPTSWETQYF.

The chain couples TRBV20-1 to TRBJ2-1; TRBD2 matches 10 bases. Germline V gene data show CDR1 as DFQATT and CDR2 as SNEGSKA (reference sequence). V gave up 1 base and J gave up 2 bases; unmatched junction bases: 2. The CDR3 spans 15 residues. Here the CDR3 DNA reads TGCAGTGCTAGAGTTCTAGCGGGAGCCTACAATGAGCAGTTCTTC. Translating gives CSARVLAGAYNEQFF.

In this sample, this clonotype turned up a few times. The chain has TRBV3-1 and TRBJ2-1; D ambiguous. This CDR3 is built from 17 residues. Germline V gene sequence: CDR1 LGHDT, CDR2 YNNKEL (reference sequence). V was cut by 1 base and J by 6 bases, with 19 bases left in between. The CDR3 nucleotides read TGTGCCAGCAGCCAAGCACCAGGCTACGAGCGTTCCAATGAGCAGTTCTTC. It yields the protein CASSQAPGYERSNEQFF.

This clonotype was counted between two and nine times. The rearrangement uses TRBV12-3 or TRBV12-4 and TRBJ1-2; weak D call: TRBD1 (5 bases). This CDR3 is 13 amino acids long. Trimming removed 6 bases from V and 4 bases from J, with 12 bases in between. The CDR3 sequence is CASRVEGSYGYTF. The DNA of the CDR3 is TGTGCCAGCAGGGTTGAGGGGAGCTATGGCTACACCTTC.

This clonotype was seen many times. The chain links TRBV20-1 to TRBJ1-4; D is possibly TRBD1 (5 bases). Germline CDR1 and CDR2: DFQATT and SNEGSKA (reference sequence). V was cut by 5 bases and J by 6 bases, with 31 bases left in between. The CDR3 spans 19 residues. In DNA, the CDR3 is TGCAGTGCTTCGGTATTCGTGACCTCAAGGGGAGAGATGTATGAAAAACTGTTTTTT. Amino acid sequence: CSASVFVTSRGEMYEKLFF.

A few counts support this clonotype. The rearrangement joins TRBV2 to TRBJ2-2; either TRBD1 or TRBD2 may fit D (5 bases each). In germline, CDR1 is SNHLY, CDR2 FYNNEI. Trimming shortened V by 7 bases and J by 6 bases, and 18 bases separated the two germline ends. There are 15 residues in the CDR3. The CDR3, as DNA: TGTGCCAGCACCAAAACTAGAGTGGGGCCCGGGGAGCTGTTTTTT. Its protein product is CASTKTRVGPGELFF.

This chain connects TRBV6-1 to TRBJ2-7, with TRBD2 identical over 8 bases. Germline trimming cut 5 bases from V and 10 bases from J; bases unmatched to any gene: 4. The CDR3 consists of 11 residues. Germline values: CDR1 MNHNS, CDR2 SASEGT. The CDR3 here is CASSLAGQQYF. The CDR3 DNA is TGTGCCAGCAGTTTAGCGGGGCAACAGTACTTC.

The sample holds a few counts of this clonotype. The chain joins TRBV20-1 to TRBJ2-7; 11 nucleotides align to TRBD2. The V and J ends lost 3 bases and 3 bases, in that order; junction bases with no gene match: 4. The CDR3 is 14 residues long. Germline-derived CDR1 and CDR2 are DFQATT and SNEGSKA (reference sequence). The CDR3 DNA follows: TGCAGTGCTAGCCTAGCGGGAGGAGGCTACGAGCAGTACTTC. Residues: CSASLAGGGYEQYF.

The chain recombines TRBV24-1 with TRBJ1-4, with TRBD1 as a possible D gene (6 bases). V was clipped by 9 bases and J by 8 bases, with 18 bases between them. The CDR3 loop spans 14 amino acids. The V gene's germline CDR1 is KGHDR and CDR2 SFDVKD. The CDR3 nucleotides are TGTGCCACCCCTAGGGGGGGCCCCCAGGAAAAACTGTTTTTT. It specifies CATPRGGPQEKLFF.

The V gene is TRBV4-3, the J gene TRBJ2-7, with 9 bases fitting TRBD1. After removal of 3 bases from V and 3 bases from J, the junction contained 6 bases not matched to a gene. Per germline, CDR1 LGHNA and CDR2 YSLEER. The CDR3 has 15 amino acids. CDR3 nucleotide sequence: TGCGCCAGCAGCCACGTCGACAGGGGGGACTACGAGCAGTACTTC. This sequence encodes CASSHVDRGDYEQYF.

The chain links TRBV19 to TRBJ1-3; D ambiguous. V lost 2 bases and J lost 0, with 8 bases in between. The CDR3 has 15 amino acids. The germline CDR1 and CDR2 sequences are LNHDA and SQIVND (reference sequence). CDR3 sequence (DNA): TGTGCCAGTAGTATAACGGCAGACTCTGGAAACACCATATATTTT. This encodes CASSITADSGNTIYF.